Listed below are T cell receptor beta chains from one sample, sequenced in a study of PD-1 blockade in classical Hodgkin lymphoma. Repertoires were generated with immunoSEQ multiplex PCR, while TCRdb's copy carries only in-frame clones and drops some. The repertoire holds about 97,000 clones, with roughly 88% as singletons. The source material was peripheral blood mononuclear cells (PBMCs), sampled at baseline. Receptors originate from a human donor with classical Hodgkin lymphoma. Both conserved end residues are part of each CDR3. Each record gives: clone size, J gene, D gene, V gene, CDR3 DNA, CDR3 protein. A D gene is named only where the DNA matches it firmly. Clone size appears in some rows only: once, few, many, or a class for an expanded clone.

few | TRBJ2-1 | TRBD1 | TRBV7-2 | TGTGCCAGCAGCCGCGGACAGGCGTCCTACAATGAGCAGTTCTTC | CASSRGQASYNEQFF
. | TRBJ2-7 | TRBD2 | TRBV27 | TGTGCCAGCAGTCTAACGACTAGCGCCCGGAGTGAGCAGTACTTC | CASSLTTSARSEQYF
. | TRBJ2-5 | TRBD2 | TRBV9 | TGTGCCAGCAGCGTAGGATTGGGAAGGGCTAGCGGGAGTAGAGGGGAGACCCAGTACTTC | CASSVGLGRASGSRGETQYF
. | TRBJ1-3 | . | TRBV6-5 | TGTGCCAGCAGCCCGCACTCTGGAAACACCATATATTTT | CASSPHSGNTIYF
. | TRBJ2-3 | TRBD2 | TRBV4-3 | TGCGCCAGCAGCCAAGATGGGCTAGCGGGAGCCGTCCCAGATACGCAGTATTTT | CASSQDGLAGAVPDTQYF
. | TRBJ1-1 | . | TRBV11-2 | TGTGCCAGCAGCTTAGGGCTTGGGGACACTGAAGCTTTCTTT | CASSLGLGDTEAFF
. | TRBJ1-1 | . | TRBV7-9 | TGTGCCAGCAGCTTAGGACAGACGTTGTCCAACACTGAAGCTTTCTTT | CASSLGQTLSNTEAFF
few | TRBJ1-4 | . | TRBV9 | TGTGCCAGCAGCGGACAGGATTCGGGTAATGAAAAACTGTTTTTT | CASSGQDSGNEKLFF
. | TRBJ2-3 | . | TRBV10-3 | TGTGCCACCCAGGATACTAGGGGCACAGATACGCAGTATTTT | CATQDTRGTDTQYF
. | TRBJ2-5 | . | TRBV7-2 | TGTGCCAGCAGCCCCCAGAGCCAGGGGAGGGGAGAGACCCAGTACTTC | CASSPQSQGRGETQYF
. | TRBJ2-2 | . | TRBV27 | TGTGCCAGCAGGGACTTAGAAGGTGGTGGCACCGGGGAGCTGTTTTTT | CASRDLEGGGTGELFF
. | TRBJ2-1 | . | TRBV11-2 | TGTGCCAGCAGCTCCCTAGGAGGGCCTGAGCAGTTCTTC | CASSSLGGPEQFF
once | TRBJ2-5 | . | TRBV5-1 | TGCGCCAGCAGCTGGCGCGGAGAGCAAGAGACCCAGTACTTC | CASSWRGEQETQYF
few | TRBJ1-5 | . | TRBV28 | TGTGCCAGCAGTTCCGGGGGACAGCCCCAGCATTTT | CASSSGGQPQHF